Listed below are T cell receptor beta chains from one sample, sequenced in a study of glioma-infiltrating T cells. TCRdb reprocessed the multiplex PCR reads via MiXCR and lists one record per CDR3 protein. The sample shows more than 300,000 distinct CDR3 sequences, roughly two fifths of them seen only once. The sample comprised glioma tissue, nonneoplastic brain tissue, or PBMCs (not recorded which). These TCRs come from a human donor with low-grade glioma or glioblastoma, undergoing nonglioma brain surgery, or in good health (not recorded which). The CDR3 runs from the conserved cysteine through the conserved F or W. The D gene is left open where the match is weak. Clone size is stated in some rows and not others, as once, few, many or a class when expanded.

CDR3: CASRDRDRGRGDTEAFF
DNA: TGTGCCAGCAGAGACCGGGACAGGGGGCGAGGGGACACTGAAGCTTTCTTT
J: TRBJ1-1
D: TRBD1
size: few
V: TRBV2

CDR3: CASSTYGTGPSPLHF
DNA: TGTGCCAGCAGTACCTACGGGACAGGGCCCTCACCCCTCCACTTT
J: TRBJ1-6
D: TRBD1
size: many
V: TRBV27

CDR3: CASSSTSGNQPQHF
DNA: TGTGCCAGCAGCTCCACCTCTGGGAATCAGCCCCAGCATTTT
J: TRBJ1-5
D: -
size: many
V: TRBV7-2

CDR3: CASSPVSVLTSSGNTIYF
DNA: TGTGCCAGCAGCCCCGTCTCCGTACTAACTAGCTCTGGAAACACCATATATTTT
J: TRBJ1-3
D: -
size: few
V: TRBV27

CDR3: CASSRVLTYEQYF
DNA: TGTGCCAGCAGTCGGGTCCTAACTTACGAGCAGTACTTC
J: TRBJ2-7
D: -
size: many
V: TRBV28

CDR3: CSARDRGSETQYF
DNA: TGCAGTGCTAGGGACAGGGGTTCAGAGACCCAGTACTTC
J: TRBJ2-5
D: TRBD1
size: many
V: TRBV20-1

CDR3: CASSLKPGANTEAFF
DNA: TGTGCCAGCAGCCTAAAGCCGGGGGCGAACACTGAAGCTTTCTTT
J: TRBJ1-1
D: -
size: -
V: TRBV7-9

CDR3: CASSRPGADTQYF
DNA: TGTGCCAGCAGCAGGCCGGGCGCAGATACGCAGTATTTT
J: TRBJ2-3
D: -
size: many
V: TRBV6-2/TRBV6-3

CDR3: CASDPGLVSGEQFF
DNA: TGTGCCAGCGATCCGGGACTAGTAAGCGGTGAACAGTTCTTC
J: TRBJ2-1
D: TRBD2
size: -
V: TRBV6-2/TRBV6-3

CDR3: CASSEETSGRGEDTQYF
DNA: TGTGCCAGCAGTGAAGAGACTAGCGGGAGGGGAGAAGATACGCAGTATTTT
J: TRBJ2-3
D: TRBD2
size: few
V: TRBV2

CDR3: CASSQGPASNQPQHF
DNA: TGCGCCAGCAGCCAAGGCCCCGCTAGCAATCAGCCCCAGCATTTT
J: TRBJ1-5
D: -
size: -
V: TRBV4-1